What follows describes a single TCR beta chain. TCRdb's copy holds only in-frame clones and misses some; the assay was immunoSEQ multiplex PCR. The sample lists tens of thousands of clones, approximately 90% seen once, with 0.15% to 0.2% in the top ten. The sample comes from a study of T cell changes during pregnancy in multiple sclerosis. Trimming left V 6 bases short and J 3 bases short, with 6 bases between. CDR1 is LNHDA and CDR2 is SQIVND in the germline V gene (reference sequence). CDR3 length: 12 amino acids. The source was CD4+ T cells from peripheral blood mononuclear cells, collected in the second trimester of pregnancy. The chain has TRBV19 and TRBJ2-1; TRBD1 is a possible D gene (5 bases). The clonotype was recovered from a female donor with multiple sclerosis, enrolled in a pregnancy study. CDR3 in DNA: TGTGCCAGTAGGGGGCTCTACAATGAGCAGTTCTTC. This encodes CASRGLYNEQFF.